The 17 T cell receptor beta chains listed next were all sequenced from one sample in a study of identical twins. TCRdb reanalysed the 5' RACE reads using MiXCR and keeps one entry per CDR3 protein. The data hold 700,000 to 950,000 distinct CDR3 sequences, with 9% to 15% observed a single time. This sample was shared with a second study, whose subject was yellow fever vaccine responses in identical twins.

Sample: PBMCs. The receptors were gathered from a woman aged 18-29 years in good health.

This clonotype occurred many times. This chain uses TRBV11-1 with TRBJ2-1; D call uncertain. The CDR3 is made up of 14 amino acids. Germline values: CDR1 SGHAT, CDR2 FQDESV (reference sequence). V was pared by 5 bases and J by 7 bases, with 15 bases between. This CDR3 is CASSGRWAGNEQFF. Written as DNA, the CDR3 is TGTGCCAGCAGCGGTAGGTGGGCCGGGAATGAGCAGTTCTTC.

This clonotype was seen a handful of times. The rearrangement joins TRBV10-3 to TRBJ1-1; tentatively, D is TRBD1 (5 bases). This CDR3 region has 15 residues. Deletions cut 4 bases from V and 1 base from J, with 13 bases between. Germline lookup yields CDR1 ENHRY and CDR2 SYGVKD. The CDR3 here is CAISGRGEANTEAFF. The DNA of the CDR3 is TGTGCCATCAGTGGGAGGGGTGAAGCGAACACTGAAGCTTTCTTT.

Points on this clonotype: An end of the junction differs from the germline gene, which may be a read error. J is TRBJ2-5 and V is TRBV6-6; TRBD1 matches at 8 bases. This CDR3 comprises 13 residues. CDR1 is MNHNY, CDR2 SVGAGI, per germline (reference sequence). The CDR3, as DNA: TGTGCCAGCAGTGAGATTCAGGGGGCCTCCCCGGACTTC. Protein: CASSEIQGASPDF.

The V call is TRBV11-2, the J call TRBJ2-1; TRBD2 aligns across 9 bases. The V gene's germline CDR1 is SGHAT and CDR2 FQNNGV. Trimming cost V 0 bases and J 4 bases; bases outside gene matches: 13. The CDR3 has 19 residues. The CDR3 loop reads CASSLDFTASGTRYNEQFF. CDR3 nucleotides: TGTGCCAGCAGCTTAGATTTTACGGCTAGCGGGACTCGATACAATGAGCAGTTCTTC.

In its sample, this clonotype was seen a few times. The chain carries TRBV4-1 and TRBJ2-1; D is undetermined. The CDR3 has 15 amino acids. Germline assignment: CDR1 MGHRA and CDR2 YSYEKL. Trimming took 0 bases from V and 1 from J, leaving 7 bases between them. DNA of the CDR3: TGCGCCAGCAGCCAAGAGGCAGATTCCTACAATGAGCAGTTCTTC. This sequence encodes CASSQEADSYNEQFF.

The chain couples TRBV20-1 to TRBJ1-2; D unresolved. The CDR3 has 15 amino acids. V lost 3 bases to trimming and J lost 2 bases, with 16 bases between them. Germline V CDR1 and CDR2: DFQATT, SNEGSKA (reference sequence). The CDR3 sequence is CSASRGVLRNYGYTF. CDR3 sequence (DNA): TGCAGTGCTAGTCGCGGGGTCTTAAGGAACTATGGCTACACCTTC.

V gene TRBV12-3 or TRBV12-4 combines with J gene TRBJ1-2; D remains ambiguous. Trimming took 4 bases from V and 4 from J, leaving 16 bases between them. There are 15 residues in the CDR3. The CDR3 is CASSSSWQAAYGYTF. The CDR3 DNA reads TGTGCCAGCAGTTCCTCTTGGCAGGCAGCCTATGGCTACACCTTC.

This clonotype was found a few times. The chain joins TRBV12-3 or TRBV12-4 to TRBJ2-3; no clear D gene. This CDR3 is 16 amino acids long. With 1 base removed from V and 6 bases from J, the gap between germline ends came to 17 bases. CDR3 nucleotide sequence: TGTGCCAGCAGTTTAGGAAGTTCGAGTGGGTGGGATACGCAGTATTTT. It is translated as CASSLGSSSGWDTQYF.

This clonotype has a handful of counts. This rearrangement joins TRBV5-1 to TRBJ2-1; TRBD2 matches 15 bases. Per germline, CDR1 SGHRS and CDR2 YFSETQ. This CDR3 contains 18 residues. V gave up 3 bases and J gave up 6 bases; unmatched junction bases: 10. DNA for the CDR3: TGCGCCAGCAGCTCCGGACTAGCGGGAGGGTCGAGACCCAATGAGCAGTTCTTC. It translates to CASSSGLAGGSRPNEQFF.

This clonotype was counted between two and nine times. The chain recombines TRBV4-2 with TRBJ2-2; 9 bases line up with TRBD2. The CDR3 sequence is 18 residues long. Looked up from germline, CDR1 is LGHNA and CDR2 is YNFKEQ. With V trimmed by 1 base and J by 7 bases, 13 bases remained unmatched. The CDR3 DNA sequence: TGTGCCAGCAGCCAAGCTTTAAGGGGACTAGCTTCGATCGGGGAGCTGTTTTTT. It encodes CASSQALRGLASIGELFF.

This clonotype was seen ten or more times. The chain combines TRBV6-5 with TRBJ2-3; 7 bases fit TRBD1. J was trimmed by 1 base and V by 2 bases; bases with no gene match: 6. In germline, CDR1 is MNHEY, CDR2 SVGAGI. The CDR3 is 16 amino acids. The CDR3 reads CASSYAGTVGTDTQYF. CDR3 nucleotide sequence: TGTGCCAGCAGTTACGCCGGGACAGTGGGCACAGATACGCAGTATTTT.

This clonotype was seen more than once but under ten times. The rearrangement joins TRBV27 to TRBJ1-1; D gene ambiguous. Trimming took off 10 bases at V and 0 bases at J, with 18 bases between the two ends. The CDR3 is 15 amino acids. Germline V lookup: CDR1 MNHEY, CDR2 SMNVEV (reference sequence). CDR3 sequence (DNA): TGTGCCAACCCCCCGTCGGACGGAATGAACACTGAAGCTTTCTTT. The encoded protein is CANPPSDGMNTEAFF.

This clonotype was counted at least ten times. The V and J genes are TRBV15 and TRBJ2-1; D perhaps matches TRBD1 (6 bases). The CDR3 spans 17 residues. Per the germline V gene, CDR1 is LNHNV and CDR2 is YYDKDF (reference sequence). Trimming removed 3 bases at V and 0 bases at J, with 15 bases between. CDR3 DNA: TGTGCCACCAGCAGCACCACAGGGTCCCGCTCCTACAATGAGCAGTTCTTC. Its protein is CATSSTTGSRSYNEQFF.

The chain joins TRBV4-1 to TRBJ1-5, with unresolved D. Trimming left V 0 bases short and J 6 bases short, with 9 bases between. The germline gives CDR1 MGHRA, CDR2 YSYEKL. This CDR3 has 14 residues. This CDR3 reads CASSQDPGFQPQHF. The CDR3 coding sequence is TGCGCCAGCAGCCAAGATCCGGGGTTTCAGCCCCAGCATTTT.

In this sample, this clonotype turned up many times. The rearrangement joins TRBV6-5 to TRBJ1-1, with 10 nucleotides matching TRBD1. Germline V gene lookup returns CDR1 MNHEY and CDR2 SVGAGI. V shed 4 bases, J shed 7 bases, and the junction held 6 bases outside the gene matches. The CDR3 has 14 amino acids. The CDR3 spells CASSSTDRGLEAFF. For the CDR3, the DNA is TGTGCCAGCAGTTCGACCGACAGGGGGCTTGAAGCTTTCTTT.

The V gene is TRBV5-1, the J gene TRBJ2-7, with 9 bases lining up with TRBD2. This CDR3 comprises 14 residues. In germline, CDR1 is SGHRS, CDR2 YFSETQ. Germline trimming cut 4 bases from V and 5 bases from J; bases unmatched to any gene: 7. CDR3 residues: CASSPSSGNNEQYF. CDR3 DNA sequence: TGCGCCAGCAGCCCATCTAGCGGGAACAACGAGCAGTACTTC.

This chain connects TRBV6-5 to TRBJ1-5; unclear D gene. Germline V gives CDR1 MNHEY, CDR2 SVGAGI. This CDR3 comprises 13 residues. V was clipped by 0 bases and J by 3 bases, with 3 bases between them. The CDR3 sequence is CASSYSDNQPQHF. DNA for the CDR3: TGTGCCAGCAGTTACTCGGACAATCAGCCCCAGCATTTT.